These 8 T cell receptor beta chains originate from one sample sequenced in a study of T cells in localized non-small cell lung cancer. Libraries were prepared by immunoSEQ multiplex PCR; TCRdb keeps only in-frame clonotypes and omits some of them. The data show tens of thousands of clones, around 80% seen once. The source material was peripheral blood, sampled before any cancer treatment. These receptors all come from a male donor aged 60 or over with stage II squamous cell lung carcinoma.

This chain links TRBV27 with TRBJ1-2; 8 bases align to TRBD1. The V gene's germline CDR1 is MNHEY and CDR2 SMNVEV (reference sequence). This CDR3 spans 12 amino acids. Losses at the gene ends were 6 bases for V and 8 bases for J; bases not matched to a gene: 5. The CDR3 sequence: CASSSPGGGYTF. As DNA, the CDR3 is TGTGCCAGCAGCTCCCCAGGGGGCGGCTACACCTTC.

This clone appeared a few times. CDR3 nucleotide sequence: TGTGCCCTGGATAGGTACCCCACTGAAGCTTTCTTT. Protein product: CALDRYPTEAFF. This sequence joins TRBV30 and TRBJ1-1; D remains ambiguous. CDR1 is GTSNPN, CDR2 SVGIG, per germline (reference sequence). V was clipped by 8 bases and J by 4 bases, with 14 bases between them. This CDR3 spans 12 amino acids.

This chain links TRBV27 with TRBJ1-6; 8 bases match TRBD1. Germline loops: CDR1 MNHEY, CDR2 SMNVEV (reference sequence). The CDR3 covers 16 residues. V trimming: 5 bases; J trimming: 3 bases; junction bases outside the gene matches: 6. The DNA of the CDR3 is TGTGCCAGCAGTCCAGGGACAGGCAGCTATAATTCACCCCTCCACTTT. As protein: CASSPGTGSYNSPLHF.

This sequence joins TRBV5-5 and TRBJ2-7, with TRBD2 identical over 10 bases. The CDR3 is 16 residues long. Germline trimming cut 4 bases from V and 2 bases from J; bases unmatched to any gene: 9. The germline CDR1 and CDR2 sequences are SGHKS and YYEKEE (reference sequence). CDR3 protein: CASSLAGAISPYEQYF. In nucleotides, the CDR3 is TGTGCCAGCAGCCTAGCGGGGGCCATCTCGCCCTACGAGCAGTACTTC.

There are a few counts of this clone. The rearrangement joins TRBV11-2 to TRBJ2-7; 7 bases agree with TRBD1. CDR1 is SGHAT and CDR2 is FQNNGV in the germline V gene. The CDR3 consists of 13 residues. J was trimmed by 3 bases and V by 6 bases; bases with no gene match: 5. The CDR3 DNA is TGTGCCAGCAGTCTACAGGGGTTCTACGAGCAGTACTTC. Translating gives CASSLQGFYEQYF.

The chain recombines TRBV9 with TRBJ1-2, with D uncertain. This CDR3 has 14 amino acids. Germline V gene sequence: CDR1 SGDLS, CDR2 YYNGEE. The V gene lost 4 bases and the J gene lost 6 bases, with 16 bases spanning the gap. Here the CDR3 DNA reads TGTGCCAGCAGCCCCCGAGTTCAGACCCATGGCTACACCTTC. Translation: CASSPRVQTHGYTF.

Note on this clone: The sample contains more than one DNA sequence encoding this CDR3. The chain employs TRBV2 and TRBJ2-5; 9 nucleotides align to TRBD1. The germline gives CDR1 SNHLY, CDR2 FYNNEI. Trimming removed 3 bases from V and 4 bases from J; junction bases left unmatched: 6. This CDR3 contains 15 residues. CDR3 sequence (DNA): TGTGCCAGCAGTGAGCCGGACAGGGGTGCAGAGACCCAGTACTTC. It translates to CASSEPDRGAETQYF.

The chain couples TRBV6-5 to TRBJ2-1; 9 positions agree with TRBD1. The CDR3 loop spans 14 amino acids. V shed 6 bases, J shed 8 bases, and the junction held 8 bases outside the gene matches. The germline gives CDR1 MNHEY, CDR2 SVGAGI. CDR3 amino acids: CASSRGQGVDEQFF. The DNA of the CDR3 is TGTGCCAGCAGCCGGGGACAGGGTGTCGATGAGCAGTTCTTC.